This T cell receptor (beta chain) was recorded in a study of technical replicates of blood from several donors. Here immunoSEQ multiplex PCR was the method, and the copy in TCRdb shows in-frame clones only, minus some. Of over 80,000 clones detected, approximately 96% appear once; the ten largest clones hold roughly 0.33%. The sample consisted of T cells isolated from PBMCs. The TCR comes from a human donor in good health.

The CDR3 DNA follows: TGTGCCAGCAGTGAGGACAGGACCGGGCGAAAACTGTTTTTT. Its translation is CASSEDRTGRKLFF. This chain connects TRBV25-1 to TRBJ1-4, with 7 bases fitting TRBD1. Germline V gene lookup returns CDR1 MGHDK and CDR2 SYGVNS. Germline trimming cut 3 bases from V and 10 bases from J; bases unmatched to any gene: 8. The CDR3 runs 14 residues.